This record covers a single T cell receptor (beta chain). The data stem from a study of blood T cell repertoires in COVID-19. Produced via immunoSEQ multiplex PCR; TCRdb's table is partial and in-frame only. The sample records some 150,000 clones, 75% to 85% being singletons. V shed 2 bases and J shed 4 bases, with 11 bases lying between them. This CDR3 spans 14 amino acids. Germline CDR1 is SGHVS and CDR2 is FNYEAQ. This clonotype was obtained from a human donor with acute or convalescent COVID-19. The donor label of this sample is uncertain. The sequencing sample was made of peripheral blood. This rearrangement joins TRBV7-6 to TRBJ1-2, with D maybe TRBD1 (5 bases). The CDR3 DNA reads as TGTGCCAGCAGCTTATCCGACAGCCCCTATGGCTACACCTTC. Translation gives CASSLSDSPYGYTF.